This T cell receptor beta chain was retrieved from a study of blood T cell repertoires in COVID-19 (dated by TCRdb to the early 2020s). Some background on the complete study: Samples covering the acute and convalescent phases of COVID-19 were provided by collaborators in the United States, Italy and Spain. The prospective study material was composed of cDNA or gDNA derived from T cells, B-cell-depleted T cells, or PBMCs. The dataset comprised deeply sampled blood TCRbeta repertoires from subjects exposed to, actively infected with, or recovered from COVID-19. The repertoires were released in a freely available public database intended as a resource for research on the immune response to SARS-CoV-2. The samples were drawn from two sources: the first 160 participants of the ongoing ImmuneRACE study, and over 950 subjects contributed by 6 global collaborators. Sample metadata almost always included a de-identified subject ID, COVID-19 status, age in years and sex. HLA class I and class II types, where available, came from metadata supplied by the sample provider rather than from assay-based typing. Findings and caveats that apply to the study as a whole: The quantity of clinical and demographic metadata differed by source and by participant and was supplied without curation.

For this clone: No antigen is known for it. No much larger clonotype is one base removed from it; base qualities were not supplied.

TCRbeta CDR3 regions were amplified from genomic DNA by means of the immunoSEQ Assay, a bias-controlled multiplex PCR. The paper's data handling went like this. Nucleated cell counts per sample were estimated from amplification of reference gene primers within the assay. To quantify the absolute abundance of each unique TCRbeta CDR3 rearrangement, sequence reads were collapsed and filtered. For each sample, productive Simpson clonality was calculated as the square root of Simpson's diversity index across productive rearrangements. Drawn from immuneACCESS, this table holds only the in-frame rearrangements with V and J called that TCRdb kept. Clones are partly lost; checked studies trace under half to an unresolved V gene and leave the rest unexplained. Clone size and V and J calls were adopted from that table, with D and trimming inferred from the DNA. The sample has 98,000 or so clones on record, about 90% of them singletons. Of the sample, roughly 15% is held by the ten largest clones.

Deletion took 2 bases off V and 2 bases off J, with a span of 9 bases between the germline ends. According to the germline V gene, CDR1 reads SNHLY and CDR2 reads FYNNEI. The CDR3 contains 15 residues, cysteine and phenylalanine counted. The sequence is cut down to CDR3 DNA, 45 bases in frame from base 1. The collaborating institutions used their own protocols to collect whole blood in K2EDTA tubes. For TCRbeta analysis, collaborator samples were shipped as frozen whole blood, as isolated PBMCs, or as DNA extracted from either sample type. The rearranged segments are TRBV2 and TRBJ2-2, and the D gene may be TRBD1, 5 bases matching. This sequence was found in a man in his fifties or sixties with acute or convalescent COVID-19. Sequenced: peripheral blood. Here is the DNA: TGTGCCAGCAGTGAAAGGGGCTCAAACACCGGGGAGCTGTTTTTT. Its translation reads: CASSERGSNTGELFF.